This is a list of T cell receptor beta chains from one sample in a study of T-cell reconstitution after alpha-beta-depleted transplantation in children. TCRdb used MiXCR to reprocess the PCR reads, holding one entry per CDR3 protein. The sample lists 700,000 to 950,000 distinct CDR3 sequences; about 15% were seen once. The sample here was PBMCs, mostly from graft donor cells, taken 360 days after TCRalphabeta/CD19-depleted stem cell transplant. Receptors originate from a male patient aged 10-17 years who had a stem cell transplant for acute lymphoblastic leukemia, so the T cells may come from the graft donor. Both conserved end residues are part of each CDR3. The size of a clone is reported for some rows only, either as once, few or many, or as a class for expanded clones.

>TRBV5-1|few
CASSLQPRPSRETQYF
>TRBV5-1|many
CASSLAETQYF
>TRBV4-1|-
CASSHPMRGGEQYF
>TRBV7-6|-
CASSSLPAAETQYF
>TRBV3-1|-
CASSHSLAGGFVGETQYF
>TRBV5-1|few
CASSLSTVTYNEQFF
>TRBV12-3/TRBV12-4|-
CATLAGVDTQYF
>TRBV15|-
CATSTRTGYTGELFF
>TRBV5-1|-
CASSLVGGAGYEQFF
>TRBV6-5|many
CASASGNTIYF
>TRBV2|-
CASREFLLYEQYF
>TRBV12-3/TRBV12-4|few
CASRDGTSGGGNEQFF
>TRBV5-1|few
CASSLVTGSFPYEQYF
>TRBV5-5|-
CASSYPERARNEQYF
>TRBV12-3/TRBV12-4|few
CASSSGTGALLDEKLFF
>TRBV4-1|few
CASSQGDRTAGNTIYF
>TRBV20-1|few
CSAPPGTGKNYGYTF
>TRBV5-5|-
CASSRDRGPSQPQHF
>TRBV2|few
CARRGEGSEQYF
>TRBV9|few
CASSVEGSGRANEQYF
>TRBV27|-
CASSFPGHFQFF